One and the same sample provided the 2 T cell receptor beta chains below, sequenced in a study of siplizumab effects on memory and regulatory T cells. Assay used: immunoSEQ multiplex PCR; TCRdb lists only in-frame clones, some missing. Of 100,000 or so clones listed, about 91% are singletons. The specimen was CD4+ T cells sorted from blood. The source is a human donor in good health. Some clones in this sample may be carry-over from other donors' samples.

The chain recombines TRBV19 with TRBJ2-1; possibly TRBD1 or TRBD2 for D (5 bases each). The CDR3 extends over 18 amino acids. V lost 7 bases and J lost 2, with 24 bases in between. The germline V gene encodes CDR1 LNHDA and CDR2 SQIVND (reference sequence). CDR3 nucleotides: TGTGCCAGTACTTCAGGGAGTAGCCCCCTAGGAGCCTACAATGAGCAGTTCTTC. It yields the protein CASTSGSSPLGAYNEQFF.

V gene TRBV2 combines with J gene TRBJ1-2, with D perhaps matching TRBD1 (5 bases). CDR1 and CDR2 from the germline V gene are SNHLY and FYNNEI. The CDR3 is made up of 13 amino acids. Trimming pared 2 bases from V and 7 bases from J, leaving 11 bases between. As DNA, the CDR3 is TGTGCCAGCAGTGAAAATGGGGCTGGTGGCTACACCTTC. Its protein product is CASSENGAGGYTF. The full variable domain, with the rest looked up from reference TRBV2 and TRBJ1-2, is EPEVTQTPSHQVTQMGQEVILRCVPISNHLYFYWYRQILGQKVEFLVSFYNNEISEKSEIFDDQFSVERPDGSNFTLKIRSTKLEDSAMYFCASSENGAGGYTFGSGTRLTVV.